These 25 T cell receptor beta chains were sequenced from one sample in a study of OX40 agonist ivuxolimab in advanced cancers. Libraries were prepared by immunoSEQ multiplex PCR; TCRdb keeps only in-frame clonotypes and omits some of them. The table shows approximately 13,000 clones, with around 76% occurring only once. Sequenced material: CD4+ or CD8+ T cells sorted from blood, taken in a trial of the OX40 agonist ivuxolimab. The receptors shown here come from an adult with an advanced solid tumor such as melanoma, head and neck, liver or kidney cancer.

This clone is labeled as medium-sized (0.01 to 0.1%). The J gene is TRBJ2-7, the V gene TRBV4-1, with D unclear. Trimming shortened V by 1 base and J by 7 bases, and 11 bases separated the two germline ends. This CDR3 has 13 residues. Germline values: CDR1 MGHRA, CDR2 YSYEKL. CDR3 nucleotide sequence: TGCGCCAGCAGCCAAGTTGAGCTAACAGAGCAGTACTTC. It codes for CASSQVELTEQYF.

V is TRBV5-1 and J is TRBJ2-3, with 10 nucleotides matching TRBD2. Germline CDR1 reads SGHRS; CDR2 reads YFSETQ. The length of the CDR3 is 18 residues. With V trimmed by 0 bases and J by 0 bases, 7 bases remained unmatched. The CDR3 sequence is CASSLALAGPTSTDTQYF. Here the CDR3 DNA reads TGCGCCAGCAGCTTGGCACTAGCGGGGCCGACTAGCACAGATACGCAGTATTTT.

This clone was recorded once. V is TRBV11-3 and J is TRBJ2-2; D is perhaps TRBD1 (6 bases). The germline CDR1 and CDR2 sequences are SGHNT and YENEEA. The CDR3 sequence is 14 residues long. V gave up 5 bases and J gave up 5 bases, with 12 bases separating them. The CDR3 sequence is CASSTDRLTGELFF. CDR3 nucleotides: TGTGCCAGCAGCACTGACAGGTTGACCGGGGAGCTGTTTTTT.

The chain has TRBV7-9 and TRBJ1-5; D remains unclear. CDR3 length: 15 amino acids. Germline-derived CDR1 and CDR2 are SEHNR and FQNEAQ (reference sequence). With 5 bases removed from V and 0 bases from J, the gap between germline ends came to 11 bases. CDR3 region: CASSPQGSSNQPQHF. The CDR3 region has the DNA TGTGCCAGCAGCCCCCAAGGCTCTAGCAATCAGCCCCAGCATTTT.

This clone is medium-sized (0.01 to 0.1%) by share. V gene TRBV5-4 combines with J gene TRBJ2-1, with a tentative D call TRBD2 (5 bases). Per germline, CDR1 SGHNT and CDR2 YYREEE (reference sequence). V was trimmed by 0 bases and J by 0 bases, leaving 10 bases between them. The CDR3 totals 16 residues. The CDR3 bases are TGTGCCAGCAGCTTGGGAGGACTGAGCTCCTACAATGAGCAGTTCTTC. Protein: CASSLGGLSSYNEQFF. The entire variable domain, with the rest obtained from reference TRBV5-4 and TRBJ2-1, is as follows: ETGVTQSPTHLIKTRGQQVTLRCSSQSGHNTVSWYQQALGQGPQFIFQYYREEENGRGNFPPRFSGLQFPNYSSELNVNALELDDSALYLCASSLGGLSSYNEQFFGPGTRLTVL.

In DNA form, the CDR3 reads TGTGCCAGCAGCGTAGGAGGGAAGGCGGACGAGCAGTACTTC. It codes for CASSVGGKADEQYF. This sequence joins TRBV9 and TRBJ2-7; D is perhaps TRBD2 (5 bases). The CDR3 contains 14 residues. The ends were cut back, 0 bases at V and 5 bases at J, with 12 bases in the middle. Looked up from germline, CDR1 is SGDLS and CDR2 is YYNGEE.

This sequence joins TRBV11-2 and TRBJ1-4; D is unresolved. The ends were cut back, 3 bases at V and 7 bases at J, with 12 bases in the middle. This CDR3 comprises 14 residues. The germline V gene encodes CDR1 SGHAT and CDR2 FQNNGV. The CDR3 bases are TGTGCCAGCAGCTTTTTGATAGGTAGTGAAAAACTGTTTTTT. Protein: CASSFLIGSEKLFF.

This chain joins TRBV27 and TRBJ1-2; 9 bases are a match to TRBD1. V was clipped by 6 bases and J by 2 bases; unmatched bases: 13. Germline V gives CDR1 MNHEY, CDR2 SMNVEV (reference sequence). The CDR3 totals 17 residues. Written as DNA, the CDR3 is TGTGCCAGCAGCCTTAGCACAGGGGGCCTTGCGAACTATGGCTACACCTTC. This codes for CASSLSTGGLANYGYTF.

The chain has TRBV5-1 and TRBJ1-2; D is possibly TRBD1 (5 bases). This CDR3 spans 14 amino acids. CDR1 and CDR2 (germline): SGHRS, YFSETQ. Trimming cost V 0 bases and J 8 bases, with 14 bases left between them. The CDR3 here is CASSLASGRGGYTF. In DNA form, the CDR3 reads TGCGCCAGCAGCTTGGCCTCGGGACGTGGCGGCTACACCTTC.

The CDR3 here is CASSQVLRPSGYNEQFF. For the CDR3, the DNA is TGTGCCAGCAGCCAAGTTCTGCGGCCCTCAGGGTACAATGAGCAGTTCTTC. The V call is TRBV4-2, the J call TRBJ2-1; D perhaps matches TRBD1 (5 bases). Germline V gene data show CDR1 as LGHNA and CDR2 as YNFKEQ. The CDR3 contains 17 residues. V was trimmed by 1 base and J by 4 bases, leaving 17 bases between them.

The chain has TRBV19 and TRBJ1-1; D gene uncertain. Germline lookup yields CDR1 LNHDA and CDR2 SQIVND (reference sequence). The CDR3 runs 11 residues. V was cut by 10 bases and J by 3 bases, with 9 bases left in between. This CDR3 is CATLRHTEAFF. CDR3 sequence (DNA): TGTGCCACCCTGCGTCACACTGAAGCTTTCTTT.

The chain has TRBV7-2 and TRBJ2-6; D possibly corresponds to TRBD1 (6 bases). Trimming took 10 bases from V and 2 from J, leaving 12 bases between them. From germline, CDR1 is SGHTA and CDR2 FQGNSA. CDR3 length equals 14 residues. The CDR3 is CATHPGAGANVLTF. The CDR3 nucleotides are TGTGCCACCCACCCAGGGGCTGGGGCCAACGTCCTGACTTTC.

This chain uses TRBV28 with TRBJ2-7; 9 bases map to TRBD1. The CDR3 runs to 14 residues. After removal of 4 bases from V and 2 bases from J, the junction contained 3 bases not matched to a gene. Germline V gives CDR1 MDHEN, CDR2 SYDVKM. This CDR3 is CASSSGTGTYEQYF. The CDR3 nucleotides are TGTGCCAGCAGTTCGGGGACAGGGACCTACGAGCAGTACTTC.

CDR3 in DNA: TGTGCCAGCAGTGAAGCGAGTTACGGGGGGTGGAGCCAGTACTTC. Translated, it gives CASSEASYGGWSQYF. This rearrangement joins TRBV6-1 to TRBJ2-5; 7 bases fit TRBD2. The CDR3 has 15 amino acids. V lost 0 bases, J lost 10 bases, and 11 bases stayed unmatched. The germline V gene encodes CDR1 MNHNS and CDR2 SASEGT.

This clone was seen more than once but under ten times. CDR3 sequence (DNA): TGTGCCAGCAGCTTGTGGCGGGGGGGCGTAAATGAGCAGTTCTTC. Translated: CASSLWRGGVNEQFF. The chain has TRBV7-6 and TRBJ2-1; 9 bases agree with TRBD2. This CDR3 is 15 amino acids long. V lost 3 bases to trimming and J lost 7 bases; unmatched junction nucleotides: 7. Germline CDR1 SGHVS, CDR2 FNYEAQ. The full variable domain, with the rest looked up from reference TRBV7-6 and TRBJ2-1, is GAGVSQSPRYKVTKRGQDVALRCDPISGHVSLYWYRQALGQGPEFLTYFNYEAQQDKSGLPNDRFSAERPEGSISTLTIQRTEQRDSAMYRCASSLWRGGVNEQFFGPGTRLTVL.

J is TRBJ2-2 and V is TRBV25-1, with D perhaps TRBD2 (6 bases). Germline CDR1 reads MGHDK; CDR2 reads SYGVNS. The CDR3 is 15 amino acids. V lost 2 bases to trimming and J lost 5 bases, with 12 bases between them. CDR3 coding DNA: TGTGCCAGCAGTGAAGGGCAGGAGGGGACCGGGGAGCTGTTTTTT. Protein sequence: CASSEGQEGTGELFF. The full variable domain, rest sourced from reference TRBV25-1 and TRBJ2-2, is EADIYQTPRYLVIGTGKKITLECSQTMGHDKMYWYQQDPGMELHLIHYSYGVNSTEKGDLSSESTVSRIRTEHFPLTLESARPSHTSQYLCASSEGQEGTGELFFGEGSRLTVL.

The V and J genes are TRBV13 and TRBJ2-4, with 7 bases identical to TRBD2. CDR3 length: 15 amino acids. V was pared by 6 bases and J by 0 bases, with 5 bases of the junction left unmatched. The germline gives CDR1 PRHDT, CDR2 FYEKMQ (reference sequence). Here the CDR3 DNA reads TGTGCCAGCAGTTCTAGCGGACTAGCCAAAAACATTCAGTACTTC. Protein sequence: CASSSSGLAKNIQYF. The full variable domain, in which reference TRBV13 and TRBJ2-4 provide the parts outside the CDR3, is AAGVIQSPRHLIKEKRETATLKCYPIPRHDTVYWYQQGPGQDPQFLISFYEKMQSDKGSIPDRFSAQQFSDYHSELNMSSLELGDSALYFCASSSSGLAKNIQYFGAGTRLSVL.

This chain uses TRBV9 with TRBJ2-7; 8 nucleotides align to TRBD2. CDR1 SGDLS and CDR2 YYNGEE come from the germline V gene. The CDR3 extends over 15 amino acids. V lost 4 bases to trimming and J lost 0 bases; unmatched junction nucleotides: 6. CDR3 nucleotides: TGTGCCAGCAGCCACCGGGGGGGGTCCTCCTACGAGCAGTACTTC. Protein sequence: CASSHRGGSSYEQYF.

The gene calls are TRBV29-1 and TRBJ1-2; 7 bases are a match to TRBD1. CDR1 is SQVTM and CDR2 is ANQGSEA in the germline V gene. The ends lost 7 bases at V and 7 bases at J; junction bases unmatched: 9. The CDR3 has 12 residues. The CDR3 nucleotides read TGCAGCGCCACCGACAGGGACCCTGGCTACACCTTC. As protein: CSATDRDPGYTF.

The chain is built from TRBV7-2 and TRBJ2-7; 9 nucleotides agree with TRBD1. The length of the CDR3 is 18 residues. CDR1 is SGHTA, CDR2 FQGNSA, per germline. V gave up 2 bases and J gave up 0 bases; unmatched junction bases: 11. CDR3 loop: CASSLLTGGRPSSYEQYF. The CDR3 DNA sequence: TGTGCCAGCAGCTTATTGACAGGGGGACGCCCCAGCTCCTACGAGCAGTACTTC. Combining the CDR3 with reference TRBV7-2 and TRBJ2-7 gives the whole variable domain GAGVSQSPSNKVTEKGKDVELRCDPISGHTALYWYRQSLGQGLEFLIYFQGNSAPDKSGLPSDRFSAERTGGSVSTLTIQRTQQEDSAVYLCASSLLTGGRPSSYEQYFGPGTRLTVT.

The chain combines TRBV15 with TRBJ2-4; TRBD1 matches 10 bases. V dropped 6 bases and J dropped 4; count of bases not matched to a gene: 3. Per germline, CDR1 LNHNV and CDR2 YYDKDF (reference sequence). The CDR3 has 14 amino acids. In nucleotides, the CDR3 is TGTGCCACCAGTAGGACAGGGGGGAAAAACATTCAGTACTTC. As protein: CATSRTGGKNIQYF.

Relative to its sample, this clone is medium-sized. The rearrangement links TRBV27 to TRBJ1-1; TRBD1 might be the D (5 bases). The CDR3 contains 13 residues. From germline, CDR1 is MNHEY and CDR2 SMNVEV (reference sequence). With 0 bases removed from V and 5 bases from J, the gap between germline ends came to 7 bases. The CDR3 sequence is CASSLSQGTEAFF. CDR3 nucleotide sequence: TGTGCCAGCAGTTTATCTCAGGGTACTGAAGCTTTCTTT.

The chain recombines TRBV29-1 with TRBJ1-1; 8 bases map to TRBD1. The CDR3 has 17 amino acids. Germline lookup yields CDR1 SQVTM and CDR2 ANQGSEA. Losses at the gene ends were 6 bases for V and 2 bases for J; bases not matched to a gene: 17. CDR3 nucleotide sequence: TGCAGCGTCCCCGGTGCAGGGGGCCCCACACGTAACACTGAAGCTTTCTTT. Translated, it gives CSVPGAGGPTRNTEAFF.

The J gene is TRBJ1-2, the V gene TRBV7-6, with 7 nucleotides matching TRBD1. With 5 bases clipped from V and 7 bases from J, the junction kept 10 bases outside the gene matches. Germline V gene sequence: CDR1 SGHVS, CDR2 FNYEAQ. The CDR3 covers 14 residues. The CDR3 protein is CASSGGGSPPGYTF. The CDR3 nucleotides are TGTGCCAGCAGCGGAGGGGGCAGCCCTCCTGGCTACACCTTC.

CDR3 sequence (DNA): TGTGCCAGCAGCGTAGTTCAGGGAAATACCGGGGAGCTGTTTTTT. As protein: CASSVVQGNTGELFF. V gene TRBV9 combines with J gene TRBJ2-2; the D gene is possibly TRBD1 (5 bases). Trimming took off 0 bases at V and 5 bases at J, with 11 bases between the two ends. Germline V gene sequence: CDR1 SGDLS, CDR2 YYNGEE. CDR3 length: 15 amino acids.